These 24 T cell receptor beta chains came from one sample sequenced in a study of blood T cell repertoires in COVID-19. The protocol was immunoSEQ multiplex PCR, while the TCRdb copy is restricted to in-frame clones and leaves out a portion. The data contain roughly 140,000 clones, approximately 91% of them singletons. The sequenced sample was peripheral blood. The receptors were sampled from a human donor in a cohort sampled during active COVID-19.

This clone was detected only a few times. This chain uses TRBV19 with TRBJ1-5; D is unclear. The germline gives CDR1 LNHDA, CDR2 SQIVND (reference sequence). V was pared by 6 bases and J by 3 bases, with 9 bases between. The CDR3 totals 13 residues. CDR3 nucleotide sequence: TGTGCCAGTAGCATCCAGAACAATCAGCCCCAGCATTTT. Translating gives CASSIQNNQPQHF.

J is TRBJ2-1 and V is TRBV6-5; D unclear. Germline lookup yields CDR1 MNHEY and CDR2 SVGAGI. V was pared by 0 bases and J by 5 bases, with 14 bases between. This CDR3 comprises 16 residues. In DNA form, the CDR3 reads TGTGCCAGCAGTTACTCCGTCTCGCTAGTTCACAATGAGCAGTTCTTC. Protein sequence: CASSYSVSLVHNEQFF.

The gene calls are TRBV28 and TRBJ2-6; maybe TRBD1 (5 bases). With 5 bases removed from V and 2 bases from J, the gap between germline ends came to 10 bases. The CDR3 is made up of 15 amino acids. The germline V gene encodes CDR1 MDHEN and CDR2 SYDVKM. The CDR3 DNA reads TGTGCCAGCAGTCACGGACACACTGGGGCCAACGTCCTGACTTTC. Amino acids: CASSHGHTGANVLTF.

This chain joins TRBV2 and TRBJ2-1, with D possibly TRBD1 on 6 matching bases. Germline values: CDR1 SNHLY, CDR2 FYNNEI. Trimming took off 6 bases at V and 4 bases at J, with 10 bases between the two ends. CDR3 length equals 13 residues. Here the CDR3 DNA reads TGTGCCAGCAGCGGGACAAATTACAATGAGCAGTTCTTC. This sequence encodes CASSGTNYNEQFF.

The V and J genes are TRBV7-2 and TRBJ2-2; 10 positions agree with TRBD2. J lost 4 bases, V lost 5 bases, and 4 bases had no gene match. Per the germline V gene, CDR1 is SGHTA and CDR2 is FQGNSA. This CDR3 has 15 amino acids. The CDR3 DNA is TGTGCCAGCAGCATAATAGCGGGGGGCACCGGGGAGCTGTTTTTT. As protein: CASSIIAGGTGELFF.

The chain employs TRBV7-2 and TRBJ1-3, with D perhaps TRBD1 (5 bases). The CDR3 length is 17 residues. Germline loops: CDR1 SGHTA, CDR2 FQGNSA. V dropped 1 base and J dropped 1 base, with 14 bases sitting between them. The chain's CDR3 is CASSLDSGGVSGNTIYF. The CDR3 DNA is TGTGCCAGCAGCTTAGATAGCGGGGGGGTATCTGGAAACACCATATATTTT.

The V call is TRBV28, the J call TRBJ1-4, with unresolved D. Germline V gene sequence: CDR1 MDHEN, CDR2 SYDVKM. V dropped 5 bases and J dropped 3 bases, with 13 bases sitting between them. The CDR3 consists of 15 residues. This chain's CDR3 is CASSGSGLANEKLFF. In DNA, the CDR3 is TGTGCCAGCAGTGGTTCAGGTTTAGCTAATGAAAAACTGTTTTTT.

The chain carries TRBV7-9 and TRBJ1-3, with TRBD1 matching 8 bases. V was pared by 4 bases and J by 2 bases, with 10 bases of the junction left unmatched. Per germline, CDR1 SEHNR and CDR2 FQNEAQ (reference sequence). This CDR3 spans 17 amino acids. The CDR3 here is CASSSGGGQAPGNTIYF. In DNA form, the CDR3 reads TGTGCCAGCAGCTCAGGGGGGGGACAGGCCCCTGGAAACACCATATATTTT.

The chain has TRBV5-1 and TRBJ2-7; maybe TRBD2 (6 bases). With 4 bases removed from V and 1 base from J, the gap between germline ends came to 9 bases. CDR1 and CDR2 (germline): SGHRS, YFSETQ. This CDR3 is built from 13 residues. Here the CDR3 reads CASSAGPSYEQYF. The CDR3 DNA follows: TGCGCCAGCAGCGCGGGACCGTCCTACGAGCAGTACTTC.

This clone was observed at least ten times. This chain links TRBV4-2 with TRBJ2-2, with 10 bases identical to TRBD2. This CDR3 contains 18 residues. Germline-derived CDR1 and CDR2 are LGHNA and YNFKEQ. The junction had 6 bases not matched to a gene; V was cut back by 0 bases and J by 2 bases. This chain's CDR3 is CASSQDPSGGFNTGELFF. CDR3 bases: TGTGCCAGCAGCCAAGATCCTAGCGGGGGCTTCAACACCGGGGAGCTGTTTTTT.

This clone occurred once. V is TRBV6-5 and J is TRBJ1-4; the D gene is possibly TRBD1 (5 bases). The CDR3 loop spans 16 amino acids. Germline CDR1 reads MNHEY; CDR2 reads SVGAGI. V lost 4 bases and J 0 bases, leaving 12 bases between the germline ends. The CDR3 DNA is TGTGCCAGCAGTTTTGCTCGGGGGGCAACTAATGAAAAACTGTTTTTT. Encoded protein: CASSFARGATNEKLFF.

The gene calls are TRBV5-1 and TRBJ2-4, with 10 bases identical to TRBD2. Germline V gene lookup returns CDR1 SGHRS and CDR2 YFSETQ. V shed 4 bases, J shed 0 bases, and the junction held 4 bases outside the gene matches. The CDR3 covers 16 residues. Written as DNA, the CDR3 is TGCGCCAGCAGCCCTGGACTAGCGGAAGCCAAAAACATTCAGTACTTC. Translation: CASSPGLAEAKNIQYF.

This chain connects TRBV19 to TRBJ2-2; 9 bases align to TRBD1. Germline CDR1 is LNHDA and CDR2 is SQIVND (reference sequence). The CDR3 consists of 15 residues. The V segment lost 6 bases and the J segment 3 bases; nucleotides outside the gene matches: 5. The CDR3 protein is CASRIQGADTGELFF. In DNA form, the CDR3 reads TGTGCCAGTAGAATACAGGGGGCGGACACCGGGGAGCTGTTTTTT.

The CDR3 is CASSPQDRGTGLNEKLFF. In DNA, the CDR3 is TGTGCCAGCAGTCCGCAAGACAGGGGAACTGGTCTAAATGAAAAACTGTTTTTT. The V call is TRBV28, the J call TRBJ1-4; 8 nucleotides agree with TRBD1. Germline V gives CDR1 MDHEN, CDR2 SYDVKM. The length of the CDR3 is 18 residues. The V and J ends lost 5 bases and 5 bases, in that order; junction bases with no gene match: 16. Full variable domain (remainder filled in from reference TRBV28 and TRBJ1-4): DVKVTQSSRYLVKRTGEKVFLECVQDMDHENMFWYRQDPGLGLRLIYFSYDVKMKEKGDIPEGYSVSREKKERFSLILESASTNQTSMYLCASSPQDRGTGLNEKLFFGSGTQLSVL.

V usage is TRBV4-3 and J usage is TRBJ2-2; D remains ambiguous. The CDR3 totals 14 residues. Germline loops: CDR1 LGHNA, CDR2 YSLEER. Trimming stripped 1 base from V and 4 bases from J, with 7 bases between. This CDR3 reads CASSQVRLTGELFF. The CDR3 region has the DNA TGCGCCAGCAGCCAAGTGAGGCTCACCGGGGAGCTGTTTTTT.

The gene calls are TRBV5-1 and TRBJ2-3, with 10 bases fitting TRBD2. Germline V gene lookup returns CDR1 SGHRS and CDR2 YFSETQ. V was clipped by 5 bases and J by 6 bases; unmatched bases: 9. The CDR3 contains 15 residues. This chain's CDR3 is CASRGIAGGADTQYF. CDR3 DNA sequence: TGCGCCAGCAGGGGCATAGCGGGAGGAGCCGATACGCAGTATTTT.

The genes are TRBV28 and TRBJ2-7; 9 nucleotides align to TRBD2. This CDR3 is built from 14 residues. The V gene's germline CDR1 is MDHEN and CDR2 SYDVKM. V was pared by 7 bases and J by 7 bases, with 11 bases of the junction left unmatched. CDR3 in amino acids: CASTIRPAGGEQYF. In DNA form, the CDR3 reads TGTGCCAGCACCATAAGGCCAGCGGGAGGAGAGCAGTACTTC.

The rearrangement uses TRBV11-3 and TRBJ1-2; 10 bases agree with TRBD1. The CDR3 sequence is 18 residues long. V was pared by 2 bases and J by 3 bases, with 12 bases of the junction left unmatched. The germline CDR1 and CDR2 sequences are SGHNT and YENEEA. The CDR3 reads CASSLTGGGTGADYGYTF. The CDR3 DNA sequence: TGTGCCAGCAGCTTAACCGGAGGGGGGACAGGGGCCGACTATGGCTACACCTTC. The full variable domain, its missing parts supplied by reference TRBV11-3 and TRBJ1-2, is EAGVVQSPRYKIIEKKQPVAFWCNPISGHNTLYWYLQNLGQGPELLIRYENEEAVDDSQLPKDRFSAERLKGVDSTLKIQPAELGDSAVYLCASSLTGGGTGADYGYTFGSGTRLTVV.

The rearrangement links TRBV5-5 to TRBJ2-7, with D unresolved. The V end lost 1 base, the J end lost 4 bases, and 6 bases lay between the germline ends. The germline V gene encodes CDR1 SGHKS and CDR2 YYEKEE (reference sequence). The CDR3 runs to 12 residues. CDR3 sequence (DNA): TGTGCCAGCAGCTTGCTAGGTTACGAGCAGTACTTC. Its protein product is CASSLLGYEQYF.

The chain joins TRBV4-3 to TRBJ1-5, with D tentatively TRBD1 (5 bases). CDR3 length equals 15 residues. Germline V gene data show CDR1 as LGHNA and CDR2 as YSLEER. With 1 base removed from V and 2 bases from J, the gap between germline ends came to 9 bases. The CDR3 loop is CASSQVGGGNQPQHF. In DNA form, the CDR3 reads TGCGCCAGCAGCCAAGTGGGAGGGGGCAATCAGCCCCAGCATTTT.

The V gene is TRBV18, the J gene TRBJ1-4; TRBD1 is a possible D gene (6 bases). CDR1 and CDR2 from the germline V gene are KGHSH and LQKENI. The CDR3 is made up of 17 amino acids. V lost 0 bases to trimming and J lost 5 bases, with 16 bases between them. The CDR3 sequence: CASSPPPYSGENEKLFF. As DNA, the CDR3 is TGTGCCAGCTCACCACCGCCTTACTCAGGGGAAAATGAAAAACTGTTTTTT.

V and J are TRBV6-5 and TRBJ2-1; D perhaps matches TRBD1 (6 bases). Germline V gene data show CDR1 as MNHEY and CDR2 as SVGAGI. The CDR3 covers 13 residues. V shed 6 bases and J shed 9 bases, with 15 bases lying between them. The CDR3 nucleotides read TGTGCCAGCAGGAGCACAGGGTCAGGTGAGCAGTTCTTC. This sequence encodes CASRSTGSGEQFF.

The CDR3 reads CASSLNRQGKAFF. The CDR3 coding sequence is TGTGCCAGCAGCCTAAACCGACAGGGAAAAGCTTTCTTT. The V and J genes are TRBV28 and TRBJ1-1; 7 nucleotides line up with TRBD1. Losses at the gene ends were 6 bases for V and 9 bases for J; bases not matched to a gene: 10. The CDR3 spans 13 residues. CDR1 and CDR2 from the germline V gene are MDHEN and SYDVKM.

The chain couples TRBV7-2 to TRBJ1-5, with D possibly matching TRBD1 (6 bases). Germline CDR1 SGHTA, CDR2 FQGNSA. V lost 1 base and J 4 bases, leaving 14 bases between the germline ends. CDR3 length: 16 amino acids. CDR3 amino acids: CASSLGAGGRNQPQHF. CDR3 coding DNA: TGTGCCAGCAGCTTAGGTGCGGGGGGCAGGAATCAGCCCCAGCATTTT.